Below are 24 T cell receptor beta chains sequenced from a single sample in a study of cytomegalovirus exposure and HLA in healthy donors. This table comes from immunoSEQ multiplex PCR, and its TCRdb copy is limited to in-frame clones, with some not included. This table has tens of thousands of clones, over 85% appearing once. The specimen was PBMCs. The source of these receptors is a woman aged 25 to 39 in good health and CMV-seronegative.

V gene TRBV7-8 combines with J gene TRBJ1-5; D is uncertain. This CDR3 contains 15 residues. V lost 0 bases, J lost 4 bases, and 10 bases lay in between. The germline V gene has CDR1 SGHVS and CDR2 FQNEAQ. DNA of the CDR3: TGTGCCAGCAGCTTAGCCCGACAAAAGAATCAGCCCCAGCATTTT. This gives the protein CASSLARQKNQPQHF.

The genes are TRBV11-2 and TRBJ2-3, with 9 positions matching TRBD2. Germline CDR1 SGHAT, CDR2 FQNNGV. The CDR3 length is 19 residues. V dropped 2 bases and J dropped 0; count of bases not matched to a gene: 12. CDR3 protein: CASSLTAGGRVRSTDTQYF. The CDR3 bases are TGTGCCAGCAGCTTAACGGCGGGGGGGCGGGTTCGAAGCACAGATACGCAGTATTTT.

V gene TRBV7-9 combines with J gene TRBJ1-1; D uncertain. Germline V gene data show CDR1 as SEHNR and CDR2 as FQNEAQ (reference sequence). The CDR3 is 14 residues long. V lost 1 base and J 11 bases, leaving 17 bases between the germline ends. In DNA, the CDR3 is TGTGCCAGCAGCTTAGAAGCCACGGCTAGAGGGGCTTTCTTT. Translating it yields CASSLEATARGAFF.

The chain recombines TRBV9 with TRBJ2-1, with 10 bases aligning to TRBD2. This CDR3 is built from 15 residues. J was trimmed by 4 bases and V by 3 bases; bases with no gene match: 4. From germline, CDR1 is SGDLS and CDR2 YYNGEE. The CDR3 nucleotides read TGTGCCAGCAGCGCCTCACTAGCGGGGTACAATGAGCAGTTCTTC. Residues: CASSASLAGYNEQFF.

The chain uses TRBV11-2 and TRBJ2-7; 9 nucleotides match TRBD2. The CDR3 is 16 amino acids. The V gene's germline CDR1 is SGHAT and CDR2 FQNNGV. V shed 5 bases, J shed 0 bases, and the junction held 8 bases outside the gene matches. CDR3 coding DNA: TGTGCCAGCAGCGGACTAGCGCCAAGACGCTCCTACGAGCAGTACTTC. It translates to CASSGLAPRRSYEQYF.

V is TRBV4-2 and J is TRBJ2-3; D possibly corresponds to TRBD2 (6 bases). The germline gives CDR1 LGHNA, CDR2 YNFKEQ. Trimming stripped 5 bases from V and 1 base from J, with 13 bases between. The CDR3 extends over 15 amino acids. CDR3 in DNA: TGTGCCAGCAGCAACGGAGGGGCGGGCACAGATACGCAGTATTTT. Translated, it gives CASSNGGAGTDTQYF.

For this clone: An end of the junction differs from the germline gene, which may be a read error. V gene TRBV7-9 combines with J gene TRBJ2-3; D perhaps matches TRBD1 (5 bases). The germline V gene has CDR1 SEHNR and CDR2 FQNEAQ (reference sequence). This CDR3 is 16 amino acids long. CDR3 region: CASSLNRLEYTGTQYF. As DNA, the CDR3 is TGTGCCAGCAGCTTAAATAGGCTCGAATACACAGGTACGCAGTATTTT.

CDR3 protein: CASSGIGYEQYF. The CDR3 bases are TGTGCCAGCTCGGGGATAGGCTACGAGCAGTACTTC. The chain couples TRBV28 to TRBJ2-7; D is possibly TRBD2 (5 bases). The CDR3 extends over 12 amino acids. With 8 bases removed from V and 3 bases from J, the gap between germline ends came to 11 bases. Germline V CDR1 and CDR2: MDHEN, SYDVKM.

The gene calls are TRBV9 and TRBJ1-4, with D possibly matching TRBD1 (6 bases). The CDR3 loop spans 15 amino acids. The V end lost 3 bases, the J end lost 12 bases, and 21 bases lay between the germline ends. From germline, CDR1 is SGDLS and CDR2 YYNGEE. The chain's CDR3 is CASSGGTTRIGELFF. CDR3 DNA: TGTGCCAGCAGCGGAGGGACAACTCGAATAGGGGAACTGTTTTTT.

This chain joins TRBV9 and TRBJ1-2; no firm D call. Germline CDR1 and CDR2: SGDLS and YYNGEE. There are 13 residues in the CDR3. V lost 1 base to trimming and J lost 5 bases, with 9 bases between them. CDR3 protein: CASSVHSSYGYTF. The CDR3 region has the DNA TGTGCCAGCAGCGTACACAGCTCTTATGGCTACACCTTC.

The chain uses TRBV2 and TRBJ2-2, with 7 bases lining up with TRBD1. Germline V CDR1 and CDR2: SNHLY, FYNNEI. The CDR3 runs to 19 residues. The J segment lost 5 bases and the V segment lost 6 bases, leaving 21 bases of the junction unmatched. CDR3 in DNA: TGTGCCAGCAGCGAGACTACCGGGACAGAGAGGGGAAGGACCGGGGAGCTGTTTTTT. Residues: CASSETTGTERGRTGELFF.

The chain recombines TRBV28 with TRBJ2-5; D uncertain. The CDR3 has 12 residues. Trimming cost V 3 bases and J 11 bases, with 13 bases left between them. CDR1 is MDHEN and CDR2 is SYDVKM in the germline V gene. Here the CDR3 reads CASSFKALEQYF. In nucleotides, the CDR3 is TGTGCCAGCAGTTTTAAGGCCTTGGAGCAGTACTTC. The entire variable domain, with the rest obtained from reference TRBV28 and TRBJ2-5, is as follows: DVKVTQSSRYLVKRTGEKVFLECVQDMDHENMFWYRQDPGLGLRLIYFSYDVKMKEKGDIPEGYSVSREKKERFSLILESASTNQTSMYLCASSFKALEQYFGPGTRLLVL.

The rearrangement links TRBV30 to TRBJ2-3, with D possibly being TRBD1 (5 bases). This CDR3 spans 11 amino acids. Between the trimmed V and J ends, which lost 0 bases and 10 bases, there was a span of 8 bases. Germline lookup yields CDR1 GTSNPN and CDR2 SVGIG (reference sequence). CDR3 DNA sequence: TGTGCCTGGAGTGTCAAGGGGCCGCAGTATTTT. Protein sequence: CAWSVKGPQYF.

The table lists this clone with a count of one. The chain employs TRBV28 and TRBJ2-5; D is perhaps TRBD2 (6 bases). The J call may be incorrect, as the DNA end agrees better with TRBJ2-7. CDR1 is MDHEN, CDR2 SYDVKM, per germline. The CDR3 sequence is 16 residues long. The CDR3 reads CASSTGDGGPSYEQYF. In nucleotides, the CDR3 is TGTGCCAGCAGTACCGGGGACGGGGGTCCCTCCTACGAGCAGTACTTC.

V gene TRBV28 combines with J gene TRBJ1-3, with D hard to call. The CDR3 runs 15 residues. V shed 5 bases and J shed 2 bases, with 13 bases lying between them. CDR1 and CDR2 (germline): MDHEN, SYDVKM. For the CDR3, the DNA is TGTGCCAGCAGTCTAGTTTCCCCCCCTGGAAACACCATATATTTT. It codes for CASSLVSPPGNTIYF.

This clone showed up just once. The chain is built from TRBV18 and TRBJ2-3, with D perhaps TRBD2 (6 bases). The ends were cut back, 6 bases at V and 3 bases at J, with 22 bases in the middle. The CDR3 length is 17 residues. Germline assignment: CDR1 KGHSH and CDR2 LQKENI. The CDR3 DNA is TGTGCCAGCTCCCAGCTCATCAGACTAGAGGGAACAGATACGCAGTATTTT. Its protein is CASSQLIRLEGTDTQYF. The full variable domain, with the rest looked up from reference TRBV18 and TRBJ2-3, is NAGVMQNPRHLVRRRGQEARLRCSPMKGHSHVYWYRQLPEEGLKFMVYLQKENIIDESGMPKERFSAEFPKEGPSILRIQQVVRGDSAAYFCASSQLIRLEGTDTQYFGPGTRLTVL.

This chain joins TRBV19 and TRBJ1-2; tentative D call: TRBD1 (5 bases). Looked up from germline, CDR1 is LNHDA and CDR2 is SQIVND (reference sequence). The CDR3 contains 13 residues. V lost 7 bases and J lost 7, with 16 bases in between. The CDR3 loop reads CASKWGSAGGYTF. The CDR3, as DNA: TGTGCCAGTAAGTGGGGCTCGGCAGGTGGCTACACCTTC.

V usage is TRBV5-1 and J usage is TRBJ1-3, with D maybe TRBD1 (5 bases). There are 15 residues in the CDR3. CDR1 is SGHRS and CDR2 is YFSETQ in the germline V gene. The V end lost 0 bases, the J end lost 4 bases, and 11 bases lay between the germline ends. The CDR3 is CASSLDRDFGNTIYF. The CDR3, as DNA: TGCGCCAGCAGCTTGGACCGGGACTTCGGAAACACCATATATTTT.

This clone appeared a single time. This chain uses TRBV6-1 with TRBJ2-7, with TRBD2 matching 9 bases. V dropped 5 bases and J dropped 1; count of bases not matched to a gene: 6. This CDR3 spans 15 amino acids. Germline assignment: CDR1 MNHNS and CDR2 SASEGT. CDR3: CASSTGTSLSYEQYF. The CDR3 nucleotides are TGTGCCAGCAGTACCGGGACTAGCCTATCCTACGAGCAGTACTTC.

The rearrangement uses TRBV14 and TRBJ2-7, with D possibly TRBD2 on 6 matching bases. V was trimmed by 6 bases and J by 4 bases, leaving 19 bases between them. Germline values: CDR1 SGHDN, CDR2 FVKESK. This CDR3 spans 15 amino acids. This CDR3 is CASRHSGTSAYEQYF. The CDR3 DNA reads TGTGCCAGCAGACACTCCGGGACTTCTGCTTACGAGCAGTACTTC.

This clone occurred once. The V and J genes are TRBV4-3 and TRBJ1-1, with 7 bases aligning to TRBD1. This CDR3 region has 15 residues. V gave up 2 bases and J gave up 2 bases; unmatched junction bases: 5. Germline values: CDR1 LGHNA, CDR2 YSLEER. As DNA, the CDR3 is TGCGCCAGCAGCCAATTGGAGGGGGCTAACACTGAAGCTTTCTTT. Translation gives CASSQLEGANTEAFF.

The chain couples TRBV7-5 to TRBJ2-7; the table names TRBD1, a call not compared with the DNA. TRBV7-5 is listed as a pseudogene. The CDR3 has 17 amino acids. The CDR3 protein is CVRSLGQAIGESYEQYF. CDR3 DNA sequence: TGTGTCAGAAGCCTAGGACAGGCGATAGGCGAGTCCTACGAGCAGTACTTC.

V gene TRBV9 combines with J gene TRBJ2-3, with 7 nucleotides matching TRBD2. CDR1 and CDR2 from the germline V gene are SGDLS and YYNGEE. CDR3 size: 16 residues. The ends lost 0 bases at V and 4 bases at J; junction bases unmatched: 8. The CDR3: CASSVDAGDVADTQYF. CDR3 sequence (DNA): TGTGCCAGCAGCGTAGATGCGGGAGATGTCGCAGATACGCAGTATTTT.

This clone was detected once. The J gene is TRBJ2-2, the V gene TRBV5-6, with 7 bases matching TRBD1. The CDR3 is 15 amino acids. Germline values: CDR1 SGHDT, CDR2 YYEEEE. The J segment lost 4 bases and the V segment lost 1 base, leaving 4 bases of the junction unmatched. CDR3 protein: CASSLQGVLTGELFF. The CDR3 bases are TGTGCCAGCAGCTTGCAGGGGGTGCTCACCGGGGAGCTGTTTTTT.